This TCR beta chain was identified in a study of shared clonotypes between healthy human individuals. On the study more broadly: Each donor had three CD4 naive, three CD4 memory, two CD8 naive and one CD8 memory plate.

The naive CD8 fraction comprised CD45RO-negative cells positively selected for CCR7 and excluded terminally differentiated effector memory CD45RA+ cells. This clone was observed a single time. Its antigen is as yet unknown. The sample holds other DNA sequences that translate to the same CDR3. Several immunoSEQ 96-well plates shared each subset's DNA, each plate a replicate. Clones were read by immunoSEQ multiplex PCR, and TCRdb kept only the in-frame ones, dropping some. The sample consists of roughly 600,000 clones, about 98% of them appearing once. Regarding the study as a whole: Memory subsets had estimated richness that was generally smaller than that of naive subsets. Lower generation probabilities were found for non-shared clonotypes than for those shared by all four donors.

This receptor was taken from a man aged 25 to 40 in good health. The specimen was naive CD8+ T cells sorted from blood.

The CDR3 DNA follows: TGTGCCAGCAGCTTAGCGGGCACTGAAGCTTTCTTT. Its protein product is CASSLAGTEAFF. The gene calls are TRBV7-9 and TRBJ1-1; D is uncertain. This CDR3 comprises 12 residues. V lost 0 bases, J lost 4 bases, and 3 bases lay in between. Germline CDR1 and CDR2: SEHNR and FQNEAQ (reference sequence).